This T cell receptor beta chain was sequenced for a study of cytomegalovirus exposure and HLA in healthy donors. Study-level background: Out of about 179 million T cells, an earlier analysis found about 120 million unique TCR beta sequences in total. Assignment to the Caucasian-associated ancestry cluster applied to around 80% of the approximately 400 genotyped donors. Points from the study as a whole: When a later analysis was performed, an Asian-associated ancestry cluster reportedly had fewer N-insertions than the roughly 670-donor mean. A later analysis by the authors found several of the most significant clusters apparently linked to common viral pathogens.

Amplification used 60 Vbeta primers and 13 Jbeta primers. Method: immunoSEQ multiplex PCR; TCRdb's copy keeps in-frame clones and lacks some. The sample gives about 160,000 clones, 80% to 90% of which show up once; approximately 12% is in the top ten. For this clone: The antigen is not known.

Germline V gene lookup returns CDR1 SGHVS and CDR2 FQNEAQ. The CDR3 consists of 17 residues. J gave up 4 bases and V 4 bases, and 12 bases lay outside the gene matches. Material for sequencing was PBMCs. The V gene is TRBV7-8, the J gene TRBJ1-1; 10 bases align to TRBD1. The TCR was taken from a man in his forties or fifties in good health and CMV-seropositive. CDR3 in amino acids: CASSSVPGQGFTTEAFF. The CDR3 DNA is TGTGCCAGCAGCTCCGTCCCGGGACAGGGGTTTACCACTGAAGCTTTCTTT.